What follows are 24 T cell receptor beta chains derived from one specimen sequenced in a study of cytomegalovirus exposure and HLA in healthy donors. The protocol was immunoSEQ multiplex PCR, while the TCRdb copy is restricted to in-frame clones and leaves out a portion. The table includes some 180,000 clones, around 86% detected once. The material sequenced was PBMCs. Receptor source: a man aged 25-45 years in good health and CMV-seropositive.

This chain connects TRBV7-3 to TRBJ2-7; D possibly uses TRBD1 or TRBD2 (5 bases each). With 5 bases removed from V and 4 bases from J, the gap between germline ends came to 18 bases. Germline V gene sequence: CDR1 SGHTA, CDR2 FQGTGA. The CDR3 consists of 15 residues. The CDR3 region has the DNA TGTGCCAGCAGCATTCACGGGACGGCGGGTTACGAGCAGTACTTC. Translation gives CASSIHGTAGYEQYF.

The V gene is TRBV15, the J gene TRBJ1-2, with D possibly being TRBD1 (5 bases). Deletions cut 2 bases from V and 4 bases from J, with 11 bases between. Germline loops: CDR1 LNHNV, CDR2 YYDKDF (reference sequence). This CDR3 contains 14 residues. CDR3 amino acids: CATSRSRVIYGYTF. CDR3 coding DNA: TGTGCCACCAGCAGATCCAGGGTTATCTATGGCTACACCTTC.

The genes are TRBV2 and TRBJ2-5, with 9 bases that match TRBD1. This CDR3 contains 15 residues. Germline CDR1 and CDR2: SNHLY and FYNNEI. Trimming at V came to 8 bases and at J to 4 bases, leaving 11 bases not matched to a gene. The CDR3 nucleotides are TGTGCCAGCCAGAGAGGGACAGGGTCGTCAGAGACCCAGTACTTC. Translating gives CASQRGTGSSETQYF.

This chain connects TRBV5-6 to TRBJ2-3, with D perhaps TRBD2 (7 bases). This CDR3 spans 16 amino acids. V shed 3 bases and J shed 1 base, with 15 bases lying between them. Germline V CDR1 and CDR2: SGHDT, YYEEEE. CDR3 in DNA: TGTGCCAGCAGCTCCCTAGGGGGGGGCGGCACAGATACGCAGTATTTT. Translation gives CASSSLGGGGTDTQYF.

This clone was detected only a few times. Other DNA sequences in this sample translate to the same CDR3. The genes are TRBV11-3 and TRBJ1-2, with unresolved D. The CDR3 length is 12 residues. The germline gives CDR1 SGHNT, CDR2 YENEEA. V was clipped by 2 bases and J by 4 bases, with 5 bases between them. The CDR3 sequence is CASSLSGYGYTF. In DNA, the CDR3 is TGTGCCAGCAGCTTATCTGGCTATGGCTACACCTTC.

CDR3 amino acids: CASQPGTKGVRSFEAFF. CDR3 in DNA: TGTGCCAGCCAGCCCGGGACAAAGGGAGTACGCAGTTTTGAAGCTTTCTTT. The rearrangement links TRBV27 to TRBJ1-1, with TRBD1 as a possible D gene (6 bases). V was cut by 8 bases and J by 7 bases, with 29 bases left in between. Germline assignment: CDR1 MNHEY and CDR2 SMNVEV (reference sequence). The CDR3 has 17 residues.

This chain links TRBV2 with TRBJ1-1; the match to TRBD1 covers 11 bases. This CDR3 comprises 13 residues. The germline V gene encodes CDR1 SNHLY and CDR2 FYNNEI. Unmatched junction bases numbered 3, after V lost 6 bases and J lost 6 bases. Here the CDR3 reads CASRGTGGPEAFF. The CDR3 coding sequence is TGTGCCAGCAGGGGGACAGGGGGGCCTGAAGCTTTCTTT.

A word on this clone: The sample contains more than one DNA sequence encoding this CDR3. V and J are TRBV11-3 and TRBJ1-4; D is possibly TRBD1 (5 bases). V was shortened by 8 bases and J by 0 bases, with 7 bases between the two germline ends. The CDR3 loop spans 13 amino acids. CDR1 and CDR2 from the germline V gene are SGHNT and YENEEA. CDR3 DNA: TGTGCCAGCGGGACTGCAACTAATGAAAAACTGTTTTTT. Its translation is CASGTATNEKLFF.

The chain uses TRBV27 and TRBJ2-5, with 8 bases that match TRBD1. J lost 3 bases, V lost 4 bases, and 1 base had no gene match. The CDR3 runs to 13 residues. In germline, CDR1 is MNHEY, CDR2 SMNVEV (reference sequence). CDR3 nucleotide sequence: TGTGCCAGCAGTTCGACAGGGGAAGAGACCCAGTACTTC. Protein: CASSSTGEETQYF.

V gene TRBV11-3 combines with J gene TRBJ1-2; D gene unclear. This CDR3 region has 14 residues. CDR1 is SGHNT, CDR2 YENEEA, per germline. Deletions cut 5 bases from V and 4 bases from J, with 14 bases between. CDR3: CASSLEGGTYGYTF. In DNA, the CDR3 is TGTGCCAGCAGCCTCGAGGGCGGAACCTATGGCTACACCTTC. Full variable domain (remainder filled in from reference TRBV11-3 and TRBJ1-2): EAGVVQSPRYKIIEKKQPVAFWCNPISGHNTLYWYLQNLGQGPELLIRYENEEAVDDSQLPKDRFSAERLKGVDSTLKIQPAELGDSAVYLCASSLEGGTYGYTFGSGTRLTVV.

The chain combines TRBV7-2 with TRBJ2-3, with 16 bases fitting TRBD2. The CDR3 spans 16 residues. The V gene's germline CDR1 is SGHTA and CDR2 FQGNSA. The V segment lost 4 bases and the J segment 6 bases; nucleotides outside the gene matches: 4. The DNA for the CDR3 is TGTGCCAGCAGCTGGGGACTAGCGGGAGGGCGTGATACGCAGTATTTT. Its protein product is CASSWGLAGGRDTQYF.

For this clone: The junction shows a germline mismatch at one end, possibly a read error. The chain combines TRBV11-2 with TRBJ1-6; 8 bases are a match to TRBD1. Germline V gene data show CDR1 as SGHAT and CDR2 as FQNNGV. There are 16 residues in the CDR3. For the CDR3, the DNA is TGTGCCAGCAGTTTAGGACAGGGCAGGTATAATTCACCCCTCCACTTT. Translation: CASSLGQGRYNSPLHF.

V and J are TRBV27 and TRBJ1-1, with D tentatively TRBD1 (6 bases). The CDR3 contains 14 residues. The V end was cut by 5 bases, the J end by 0 bases, with 10 bases between. Germline CDR1 and CDR2: MNHEY and SMNVEV (reference sequence). DNA of the CDR3: TGTGCCAGCAGTCCCGGGACACTGAACACTGAAGCTTTCTTT. Translation: CASSPGTLNTEAFF.

The CDR3 protein is CASSLSLGIGSSNQPQHF. CDR3 nucleotides: TGTGCCAGCAGTTTATCACTTGGAATAGGGTCTAGCAATCAGCCCCAGCATTTT. The rearrangement links TRBV28 to TRBJ1-5; D not certain. Germline loops: CDR1 MDHEN, CDR2 SYDVKM. The V end lost 1 base, the J end lost 0 bases, and 16 bases lay between the germline ends. The CDR3 runs to 18 residues.

The rearrangement joins TRBV27 to TRBJ1-5; D call uncertain. This CDR3 has 14 amino acids. Germline V gene data show CDR1 as MNHEY and CDR2 as SMNVEV (reference sequence). Trimming pared 8 bases from V and 3 bases from J, leaving 14 bases between. This CDR3 reads CASSGGGDNQPQHF. CDR3 bases: TGTGCCAGCTCGGGCGGCGGTGACAATCAGCCCCAGCATTTT.

CDR3 loop: CASGQGNQPQHF. The CDR3 nucleotides read TGTGCATCGGGACAGGGAAATCAGCCCCAGCATTTT. The rearrangement joins TRBV19 to TRBJ1-5, with 9 bases aligning to TRBD1. CDR3 length: 12 residues. The germline CDR1 and CDR2 sequences are LNHDA and SQIVND (reference sequence).

Written as DNA, the CDR3 is TGTGCCACCAGCAGAGACAGGGAAAATACGCAGTATTTT. Encoded protein: CATSRDRENTQYF. The chain couples TRBV15 to TRBJ2-3, with a possible D match to TRBD1 (5 bases). V was clipped by 0 bases and J by 7 bases, with 8 bases between them. CDR1 and CDR2 from the germline V gene are LNHNV and YYDKDF (reference sequence). The CDR3 is 13 amino acids.

This clone appeared once. The V and J genes are TRBV19 and TRBJ2-7; D not resolved. V lost 3 bases and J lost 4, with 19 bases in between. Germline V gives CDR1 LNHDA, CDR2 SQIVND (reference sequence). The length of the CDR3 is 16 residues. The CDR3 DNA reads TGTGCCAGTAGTATTGGTGGCGCCCCTCCAGCGTACGAGCAGTACTTC. Encoded protein: CASSIGGAPPAYEQYF.

The chain combines TRBV19 with TRBJ2-3; TRBD1 aligns across 7 bases. CDR1 LNHDA and CDR2 SQIVND come from the germline V gene (reference sequence). The CDR3 has 13 amino acids. V shed 5 bases and J 5 bases; nucleotides not matched to a gene: 4. CDR3 residues: CASSQGVQDTQYF. The CDR3 bases are TGTGCCAGTAGTCAGGGGGTACAAGATACGCAGTATTTT.

This clone was seen a few times. Additional DNA sequences in this sample encode the identical CDR3. V gene TRBV30 combines with J gene TRBJ1-1; D unresolved. Germline lookup yields CDR1 GTSNPN and CDR2 SVGIG (reference sequence). The V end lost 1 base, the J end lost 2 bases, and 5 bases lay between the germline ends. The CDR3 loop spans 12 amino acids. CDR3: CAWSEVNTEAFF. The CDR3 coding sequence is TGTGCCTGGAGTGAGGTAAACACTGAAGCTTTCTTT.

The gene calls are TRBV9 and TRBJ1-1; D is uncertain. With 6 bases removed from V and 6 bases from J, the gap between germline ends came to 21 bases. This CDR3 spans 15 amino acids. CDR1 and CDR2 (germline): SGDLS, YYNGEE. The CDR3 reads CASNSDAVNEAEAFF. The CDR3 DNA is TGTGCCAGCAACTCCGATGCAGTCAATGAGGCTGAAGCTTTCTTT.

The chain combines TRBV11-1 with TRBJ1-1, with D perhaps TRBD1 (6 bases). The CDR3 has 13 amino acids. Trimming cost V 5 bases and J 1 base, with 8 bases left between them. Germline V lookup: CDR1 SGHAT, CDR2 FQDESV (reference sequence). The CDR3 DNA sequence: TGTGCCAGCAGCAAGACAGGGAACACTGAAGCTTTCTTT. The encoded protein is CASSKTGNTEAFF.

This sequence joins TRBV7-3 and TRBJ2-2; 9 bases align to TRBD1. CDR1 and CDR2 from the germline V gene are SGHTA and FQGTGA. The CDR3 runs 14 residues. V was clipped by 8 bases and J by 6 bases; unmatched bases: 7. CDR3 sequence (DNA): TGTGCCAGCTCCGGGACAGGGCTCTCCGGGGAGCTGTTTTTT. Translated, it gives CASSGTGLSGELFF.

This rearrangement joins TRBV28 to TRBJ2-1; TRBD1 matches 8 bases. CDR1 and CDR2 (germline): MDHEN, SYDVKM. This CDR3 region has 15 residues. V lost 5 bases, J lost 3 bases, and 6 bases stayed unmatched. CDR3 nucleotides: TGTGCCAGCAGTCCCACAGGGGGGAGCTACAATGAGCAGTTCTTC. It translates to CASSPTGGSYNEQFF. The whole variable domain, filled in from reference TRBV28 and TRBJ2-1, reads DVKVTQSSRYLVKRTGEKVFLECVQDMDHENMFWYRQDPGLGLRLIYFSYDVKMKEKGDIPEGYSVSREKKERFSLILESASTNQTSMYLCASSPTGGSYNEQFFGPGTRLTVL.